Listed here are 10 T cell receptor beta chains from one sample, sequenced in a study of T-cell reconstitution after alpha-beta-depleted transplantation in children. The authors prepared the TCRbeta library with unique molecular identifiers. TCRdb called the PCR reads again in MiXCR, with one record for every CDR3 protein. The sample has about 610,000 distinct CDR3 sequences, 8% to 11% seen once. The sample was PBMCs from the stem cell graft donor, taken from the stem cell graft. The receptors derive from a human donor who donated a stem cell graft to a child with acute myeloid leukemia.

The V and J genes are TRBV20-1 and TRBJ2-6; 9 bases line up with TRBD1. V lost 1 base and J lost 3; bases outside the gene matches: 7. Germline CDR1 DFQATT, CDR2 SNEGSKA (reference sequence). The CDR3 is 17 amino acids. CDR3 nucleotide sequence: TGCAGTGCTAGAGGGGACAGGGTGTTAAGTGGGGCCAACGTCCTGACTTTC. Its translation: CSARGDRVLSGANVLTF.

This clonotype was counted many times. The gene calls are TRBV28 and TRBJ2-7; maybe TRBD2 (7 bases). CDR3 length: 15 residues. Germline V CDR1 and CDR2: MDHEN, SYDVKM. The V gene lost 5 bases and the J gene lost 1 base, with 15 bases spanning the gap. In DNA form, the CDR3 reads TGTGCCAGCAGTCCAGCGGGGACACTATCCTACGAGCAGTACTTC. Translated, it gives CASSPAGTLSYEQYF.

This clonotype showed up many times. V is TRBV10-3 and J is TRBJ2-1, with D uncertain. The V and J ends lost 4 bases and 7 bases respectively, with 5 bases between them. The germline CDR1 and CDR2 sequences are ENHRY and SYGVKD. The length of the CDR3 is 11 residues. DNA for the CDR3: TGTGCCATCAGTGCCTTAAATGAGCAGTTCTTC. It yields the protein CAISALNEQFF.

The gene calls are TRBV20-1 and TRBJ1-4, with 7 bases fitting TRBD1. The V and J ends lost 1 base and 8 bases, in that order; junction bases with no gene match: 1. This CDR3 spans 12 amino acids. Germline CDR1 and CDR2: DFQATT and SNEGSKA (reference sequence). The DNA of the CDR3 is TGCAGTGCTAGAGGACAGGGAGAAAAACTGTTTTTT. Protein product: CSARGQGEKLFF.

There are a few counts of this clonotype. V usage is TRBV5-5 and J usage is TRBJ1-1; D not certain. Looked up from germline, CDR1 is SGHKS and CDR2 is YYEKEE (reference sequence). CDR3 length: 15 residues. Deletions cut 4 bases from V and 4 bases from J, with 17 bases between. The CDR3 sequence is CASSANVPGGTEAFF. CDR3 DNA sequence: TGTGCCAGCAGCGCAAACGTCCCGGGCGGCACTGAAGCTTTCTTT.

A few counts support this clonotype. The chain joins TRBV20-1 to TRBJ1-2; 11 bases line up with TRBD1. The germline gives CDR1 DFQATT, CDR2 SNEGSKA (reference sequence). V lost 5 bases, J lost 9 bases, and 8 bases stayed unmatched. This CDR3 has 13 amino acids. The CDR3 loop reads CSAGGQGAFSYTF. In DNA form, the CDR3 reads TGCAGTGCTGGAGGACAGGGGGCTTTTAGCTACACCTTC.

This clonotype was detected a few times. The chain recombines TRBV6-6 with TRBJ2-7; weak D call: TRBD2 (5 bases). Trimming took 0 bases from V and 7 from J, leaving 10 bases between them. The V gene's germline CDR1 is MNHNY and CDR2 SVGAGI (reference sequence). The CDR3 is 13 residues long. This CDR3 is CASSYSERGEQYF. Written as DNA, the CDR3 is TGTGCCAGCAGTTACTCGGAACGCGGGGAGCAGTACTTC.

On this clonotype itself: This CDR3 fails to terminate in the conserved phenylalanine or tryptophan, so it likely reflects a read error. CDR3 protein: CSVTRGGGQPQHC. CDR3 bases: TGCAGTGTCACCAGGGGAGGAGGGCAGCCCCAGCATTGT. This chain joins TRBV20-1 and TRBJ1-5, with a weak D call TRBD1 (6 bases). Germline V CDR1 and CDR2: DFQATT, SNEGSKA (reference sequence). Trimming stripped 7 bases from V and 7 bases from J, with 17 bases between. The CDR3 spans 13 residues.

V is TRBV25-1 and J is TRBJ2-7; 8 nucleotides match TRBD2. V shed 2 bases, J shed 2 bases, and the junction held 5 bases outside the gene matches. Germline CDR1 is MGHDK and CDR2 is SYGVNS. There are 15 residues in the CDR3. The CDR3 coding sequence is TGTGCCAGCAGTGAAGGAACGGGAGGGGCCTACGAGCAGTACTTC. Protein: CASSEGTGGAYEQYF.

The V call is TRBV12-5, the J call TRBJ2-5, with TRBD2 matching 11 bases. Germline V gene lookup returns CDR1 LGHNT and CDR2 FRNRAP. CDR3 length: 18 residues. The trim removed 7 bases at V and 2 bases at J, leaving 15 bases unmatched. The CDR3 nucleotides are TGTGCTAGTGCTTCTACTTCCGGGACTAGCGGACAACAAGAGACCCAGTACTTC. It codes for CASASTSGTSGQQETQYF.